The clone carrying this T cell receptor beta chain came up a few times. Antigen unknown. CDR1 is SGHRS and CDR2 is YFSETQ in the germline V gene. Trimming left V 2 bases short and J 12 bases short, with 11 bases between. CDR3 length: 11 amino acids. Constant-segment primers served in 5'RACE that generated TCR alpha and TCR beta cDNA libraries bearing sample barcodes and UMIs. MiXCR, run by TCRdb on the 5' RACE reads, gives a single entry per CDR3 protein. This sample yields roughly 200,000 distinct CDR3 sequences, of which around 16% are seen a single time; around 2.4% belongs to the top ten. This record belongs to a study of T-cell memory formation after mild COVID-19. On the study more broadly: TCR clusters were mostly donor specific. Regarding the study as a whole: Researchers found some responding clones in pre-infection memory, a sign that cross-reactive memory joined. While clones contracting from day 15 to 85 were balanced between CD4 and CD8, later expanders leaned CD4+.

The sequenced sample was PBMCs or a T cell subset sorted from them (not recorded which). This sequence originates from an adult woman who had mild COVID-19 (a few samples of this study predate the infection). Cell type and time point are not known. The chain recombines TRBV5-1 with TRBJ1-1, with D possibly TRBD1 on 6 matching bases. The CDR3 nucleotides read TGCGCCAGCAGCTTAGGGCAGGGGACTTTCTTT. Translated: CASSLGQGTFF.